What follows describes a single T cell receptor (beta chain). Its antigen remains unknown. The CDR3 is made up of 13 amino acids. Germline-derived CDR1 and CDR2 are SGHKS and YYEKEE (reference sequence). J lost 15 bases, V lost 9 bases, and 17 bases had no gene match. This sample is part of a study of CD8 T cells in ankylosing spondylitis. Study observations and caveats: A motif of fewer than ten highly homologous TCR beta variants was seen as apparently characteristic of ankylosing spondylitis blood.

Quantitative 5'-RACE with molecular barcodes generated TCR beta libraries. TCRdb independently ran MiXCR on the 5' RACE reads; one entry per CDR3 protein. Among around 490,000 distinct CDR3 sequences listed, about 5.4% were seen once. The chain uses TRBV5-5 and TRBJ2-2; 7 nucleotides match TRBD1. The receptor was isolated from a male donor with ankylosing spondylitis. Sequences were obtained from blood, either unsorted or a sorted T cell fraction (not recorded which). CDR3 sequence: CAMGSPPGGRMFF. The CDR3 bases are TGTGCCATGGGCTCCCCACCAGGGGGAAGGATGTTTTTT.